These 19 T cell receptor beta chains share one sample of origin, sequenced in a study of CD8+CD57+ T cells in acquired aplastic anemia. According to the study, genomic DNA was the template for TCR beta VDJ and CDR3 profiling. TCRdb fed the reads into MiXCR, producing one record per CDR3 protein. The repertoire includes hundreds of thousands of distinct CDR3 sequences, roughly three fifths of them detected once, and around 8% sits in the top ten. The sample consisted of sorted CD4+, CD8+, or CD8+CD57+ T cells (not recorded which) from PBMCs. All receptors derive from a human donor with severe aplastic anemia or a healthy control (not recorded which).

This clonotype came up many times. V usage is TRBV5-1 and J usage is TRBJ1-6, with D unclear. Trimming cost V 0 bases and J 4 bases, with 5 bases left between them. CDR3 length equals 14 residues. Germline V gives CDR1 SGHRS, CDR2 YFSETQ. In DNA form, the CDR3 reads TGCGCCAGCAGCTTGGACTCTTATAATTCACCCCTCCACTTT. Protein product: CASSLDSYNSPLHF.

This sequence joins TRBV20-1 and TRBJ1-1, with D tentatively TRBD1 (6 bases). CDR1 and CDR2 from the germline V gene are DFQATT and SNEGSKA (reference sequence). This CDR3 is built from 13 residues. V lost 3 bases and J 1 base, leaving 9 bases between the germline ends. The CDR3 DNA follows: TGCAGTGCTAGGGGGGCGGGGAACACTGAAGCTTTCTTT. Its protein product is CSARGAGNTEAFF.

Note on this clonotype: The conserved phenylalanine or tryptophan is not found at the CDR3 terminus, so this likely reflects a read error. Because the CDR3's place on the DNA is in doubt, the DNA is left out and the CDR3 is given as listed by TCRdb. The chain recombines TRBV7-6 with TRBJ2-7; the D call of TRBD2 is as the table states it, not checked on the DNA. CDR1 SGHVS and CDR2 FNYEAQ come from the germline V gene. The CDR3 is 13 amino acids in total, end residues counted. This chain's CDR3 is CASSLGEGLELKI.

This clonotype was seen a few times. A much larger clone lies a single base off, so this may be a read error. The chain recombines TRBV15 with TRBJ2-1, with 7 bases that match TRBD2. Germline lookup yields CDR1 LNHNV and CDR2 YYDKDF (reference sequence). The length of the CDR3 is 12 residues. CDR3 residues: CATSRFRGEQLF. Written as DNA, the CDR3 is TGTGCCACCAGCAGATTCCGGGGGGAGCAGCTCTTC.

This clonotype was seen repeatedly, ten times or more. This chain joins TRBV6-1 and TRBJ2-7, with 7 bases matching TRBD1. Germline V gene lookup returns CDR1 MNHNS and CDR2 SASEGT. The CDR3 runs to 14 residues. Germline trimming cut 8 bases from V and 5 bases from J; bases unmatched to any gene: 12. The CDR3 here is CASYLDRVVDEQYF. In DNA form, the CDR3 reads TGTGCCAGCTACCTTGACAGGGTAGTTGACGAGCAGTACTTC.

The chain couples TRBV20-1 to TRBJ2-7, with D possibly being TRBD1 or TRBD2 (6 bases each). The CDR3 consists of 17 residues. V was shortened by 0 bases and J by 1 base, with 19 bases between the two germline ends. Per the germline V gene, CDR1 is DFQATT and CDR2 is SNEGSKA (reference sequence). The CDR3 sequence: CSARDSGDTASSYEQYF. The CDR3 region has the DNA TGCAGTGCTAGAGATTCGGGGGACACTGCAAGTTCCTACGAGCAGTACTTC.

This chain uses TRBV7-8 with TRBJ2-7, with 11 bases lining up with TRBD2. Germline V gives CDR1 SGHVS, CDR2 FQNEAQ. The CDR3 is 15 amino acids. The V gene end was trimmed by 4 bases and the J gene end by 2 bases; junction bases not matched to a gene: 4. CDR3 nucleotides: TGTGCCAGCAGCTCGACTAGCGGGGTACCCTACGAGCAGTACTTC. Translating gives CASSSTSGVPYEQYF.

This chain connects TRBV12-3 or TRBV12-4 to TRBJ1-5, with D perhaps TRBD1 (6 bases). Trimming left V 8 bases short and J 7 bases short, with 18 bases between. The CDR3 contains 14 residues. CDR3 loop: CASLRGGGPQPQHF. In DNA, the CDR3 is TGTGCCAGCTTGAGGGGGGGAGGTCCACAGCCCCAGCATTTT.

The table lists this clonotype with many counts. The chain employs TRBV11-2 and TRBJ2-5; perhaps TRBD1 as D (5 bases). The CDR3 contains 13 residues. Trimming pared 0 bases from V and 5 bases from J, leaving 7 bases between. Germline CDR1 SGHAT, CDR2 FQNNGV. The CDR3 loop reads CASSLDRAETQYF. Written as DNA, the CDR3 is TGTGCCAGCAGCTTAGACAGGGCTGAGACCCAGTACTTC.

This clonotype has ten or more counts. CDR3 sequence reads: CSAGNYGYTF. In nucleotides, the CDR3 is TGCAGCGCCGGTAACTATGGCTACACCTTC. The chain is built from TRBV29-1 and TRBJ1-2; no clear D gene. CDR1 SQVTM and CDR2 ANQGSEA come from the germline V gene. Trimming cost V 7 bases and J 1 base, with 4 bases left between them. The length of the CDR3 is 10 residues.

The chain has TRBV19 and TRBJ2-5; no definite D call. Germline V CDR1 and CDR2: LNHDA, SQIVND (reference sequence). The CDR3 runs to 15 residues. V lost 9 bases to trimming and J lost 4 bases, with 21 bases between them. CDR3 coding DNA: TGTGCCAGCCCCCATCAGGTTAGTACCGGAGAGACCCAGTACTTC. Protein sequence: CASPHQVSTGETQYF.

This chain connects TRBV7-2 to TRBJ2-2; TRBD2 aligns across 7 bases. V trimming: 5 bases; J trimming: 5 bases; junction bases outside the gene matches: 5. From germline, CDR1 is SGHTA and CDR2 FQGNSA. The CDR3 is 14 amino acids. The CDR3 nucleotides are TGTGCCAGCAGCCAGGGTAGCGGGACCGGGGAGCTGTTTTTT. Translation: CASSQGSGTGELFF.

This chain joins TRBV15 and TRBJ1-5; TRBD1 matches at 8 bases. Losses at the gene ends were 5 bases for V and 5 bases for J; bases not matched to a gene: 2. This CDR3 spans 13 amino acids. Germline V gene lookup returns CDR1 LNHNV and CDR2 YYDKDF (reference sequence). In nucleotides, the CDR3 is TGTGCCACCAGCCCGACAGGGGATCAGCCCCAGCATTTT. Protein: CATSPTGDQPQHF.

The V gene is TRBV9, the J gene TRBJ2-5, with 11 nucleotides matching TRBD1. Trimming at V came to 3 bases and at J to 4 bases, leaving 11 bases not matched to a gene. Germline CDR1 and CDR2: SGDLS and YYNGEE. This CDR3 region has 17 residues. The CDR3 region has the DNA TGTGCCAGCAGCGGGCTCCCTCGGACAGGGGGCATAGAGACCCAGTACTTC. This codes for CASSGLPRTGGIETQYF.

The rearrangement links TRBV20-1 to TRBJ2-5, with 8 bases fitting TRBD1. Germline-derived CDR1 and CDR2 are DFQATT and SNEGSKA (reference sequence). The V gene end was trimmed by 5 bases and the J gene end by 5 bases; junction bases not matched to a gene: 13. The CDR3 sequence is 15 residues long. The CDR3 reads CSARKATGEMETQYF. The DNA of the CDR3 is TGCAGTGCTCGGAAAGCGACAGGGGAAATGGAGACCCAGTACTTC.

CDR3 region: CASSGTVKETQYF. The CDR3 DNA is TGTGCCAGCAGCGGAACGGTTAAAGAGACCCAGTACTTC. J is TRBJ2-5 and V is TRBV2; D gene unclear. The CDR3 extends over 13 amino acids. The V end lost 6 bases, the J end lost 3 bases, and 11 bases lay between the germline ends. Germline lookup yields CDR1 SNHLY and CDR2 FYNNEI.

V is TRBV15 and J is TRBJ1-5; TRBD1 agrees at 12 bases. CDR1 and CDR2 from the germline V gene are LNHNV and YYDKDF (reference sequence). CDR3 size: 19 residues. Trimming cost V 1 base and J 4 bases; bases outside gene matches: 11. This chain's CDR3 is CATSRGDRDRGPQNQPQHF. In nucleotides, the CDR3 is TGTGCCACCAGCAGAGGCGACCGGGACAGGGGGCCGCAGAATCAGCCCCAGCATTTT.

CDR3 nucleotides: TGCAGCGCAGCCTCCCGGGGAGCAGGGTTCTACAATGAGCAGTTCTTC. Translated, it gives CSAASRGAGFYNEQFF. This chain joins TRBV20-1 and TRBJ2-1; tentatively, D is TRBD1 or TRBD2 (5 bases each). Germline-derived CDR1 and CDR2 are DFQATT and SNEGSKA (reference sequence). CDR3 length: 16 residues.

The count of this clonotype is one. A junction boundary mismatches the germline segment, possibly from a read error. V gene TRBV20-1 combines with J gene TRBJ2-1; D possibly corresponds to TRBD2 (6 bases). The germline V gene encodes CDR1 DFQATT and CDR2 SNEGSKA (reference sequence). This CDR3 region has 16 residues. This CDR3 reads CSASSPSASSYNEQPF. CDR3 bases: TGCAGTGCTAGTTCCCCTAGCGCAAGCTCCTACAATGAGCAGCCCTTC.